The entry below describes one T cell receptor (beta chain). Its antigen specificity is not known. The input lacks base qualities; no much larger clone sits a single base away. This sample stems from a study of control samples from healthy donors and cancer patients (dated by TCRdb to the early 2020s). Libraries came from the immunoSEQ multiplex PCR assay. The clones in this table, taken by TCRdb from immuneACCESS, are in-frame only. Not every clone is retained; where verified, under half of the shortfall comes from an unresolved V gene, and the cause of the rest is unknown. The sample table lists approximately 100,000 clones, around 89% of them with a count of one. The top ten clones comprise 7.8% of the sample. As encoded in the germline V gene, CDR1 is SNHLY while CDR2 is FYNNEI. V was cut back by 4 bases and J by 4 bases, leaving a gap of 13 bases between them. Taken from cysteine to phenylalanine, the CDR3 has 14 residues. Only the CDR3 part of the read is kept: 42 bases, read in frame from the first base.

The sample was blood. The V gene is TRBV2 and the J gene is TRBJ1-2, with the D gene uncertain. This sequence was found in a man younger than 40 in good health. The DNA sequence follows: TGTGCCAGCAGTGGTGGGAGGCAGAGCTATGGCTACACCTTC. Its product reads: CASSGGRQSYGYTF.